A selection of T cell receptor beta chains follows, all from one sample in a study of blood T cell repertoires in COVID-19. The data were produced by immunoSEQ multiplex PCR, yet TCRdb's version contains in-frame clones alone and is incomplete. In the table there are around 50,000 clones, 89% of which are singletons. What was sequenced was peripheral blood. The receptors were gathered from a human donor in a cohort sampled during active COVID-19. The CDR3 runs from the conserved cysteine through the conserved F or W. Each record gives: clone size, D gene, CDR3 length, V gene, J gene, CDR3 DNA, CDR3 protein. A D gene is named only where the DNA matches it firmly. Size tells how often a clone was seen (once, few, many) or the class of an expanded clone, and some rows leave it out.

-	TRBD2	15	TRBV30	TRBJ2-7	TGTGCCTGGAGTGCTGGACTAGCGGTCTCCTACGAGCAGTACTTC	CAWSAGLAVSYEQYF
-	TRBD2	17	TRBV10-2	TRBJ2-2	TGCGCCAGCAGTAAACTAAGCGGGGTGATTAACACCGGGGAGCTGTTTTTT	CASSKLSGVINTGELFF
-	TRBD1	13	TRBV6-2/TRBV6-3	TRBJ1-1	TGTGCCAGCAGCCTAACAGGGGGCACTGAAGCTTTCTTT	CASSLTGGTEAFF
-	-	16	TRBV6-1	TRBJ1-6	TGTGCCAGCAGTGAAGCAGGGGTCAAGCCTAATTCACCCCTCCACTTT	CASSEAGVKPNSPLHF
-	TRBD1	14	TRBV7-9	TRBJ1-1	TGTGCCAGCAGCTTTGGGACAGGGTTCACTGAAGCTTTCTTT	CASSFGTGFTEAFF
-	-	17	TRBV28	TRBJ1-4	TGTGCCAGCAGTTTATTCAGGCTTACGGCAACTAATGAAAAACTGTTTTTT	CASSLFRLTATNEKLFF
-	TRBD1	18	TRBV2	TRBJ2-1	TGTGCCAGCAGTTACTTGAACCGGGACAGGGGCACCTACAATGAGCAGTTCTTC	CASSYLNRDRGTYNEQFF
-	-	14	TRBV19	TRBJ1-6	TGTGCCAGTAGTATAGGAGGGGGGGGTGGACCCCTCCACTTT	CASSIGGGGGPLHF
once	-	13	TRBV6-4	TRBJ1-6	TGTGCCAGCAGTGAGGGACAAGTATCACCCCTCCACTTT	CASSEGQVSPLHF
-	TRBD2	10	TRBV20-1	TRBJ2-7	TGCACTGTACTAGCGGAGGAGCAGTACTTC	CTVLAEEQYF
-	-	14	TRBV13	TRBJ1-2	TGTGCCAGCAGCTTAGTACAGTCGAGTAACGGCTACACCTTC	CASSLVQSSNGYTF
-	TRBD1	17	TRBV9	TRBJ1-2	TGTGCCAGCAGCCAAGGACAGGGAGGGAGTTGGAACTATGGCTACACCTTC	CASSQGQGGSWNYGYTF
-	-	14	TRBV19	TRBJ1-5	TGTGCCAGTATCCTGCGGGATAGCAATCAGCCCCAGCATTTT	CASILRDSNQPQHF
-	TRBD2	18	TRBV28	TRBJ2-3	TGTGCCAGCAGTTTGTGGCAGAGTAGCGGGAGGGTTGCAGATACGCAGTATTTT	CASSLWQSSGRVADTQYF
-	TRBD2	18	TRBV5-6	TRBJ2-7	TGTGCCAGCAGCCTCGGGACTAGCGGGAGGCTCGTCTCCTACGAGCAGTACTTC	CASSLGTSGRLVSYEQYF